These 7 T cell receptor beta chains were sequenced from one sample in a study of blood T cell repertoires in COVID-19. Libraries were prepared by immunoSEQ multiplex PCR; TCRdb keeps only in-frame clonotypes and omits some of them. The top ten clones hold 4.1% of a sample with about 260,000 clones, 85% to 90% of them seen once. The sequencing input was PBMCs or T cells enriched from blood (not recorded which). The source of these receptors is a woman in her thirties with acute COVID-19.

This clone showed up just a few times. The V gene is TRBV10-3, the J gene TRBJ2-5; 11 positions agree with TRBD1. There are 16 residues in the CDR3. J gave up 4 bases and V 6 bases, and 10 bases lay outside the gene matches. Germline lookup yields CDR1 ENHRY and CDR2 SYGVKD. The CDR3 reads CAISDNGQGASETQYF. The CDR3 nucleotides are TGTGCCATCAGCGATAACGGACAGGGGGCTTCAGAGACCCAGTACTTC.

The gene calls are TRBV27 and TRBJ2-1, with 12 nucleotides matching TRBD2. The CDR3 loop spans 14 amino acids. Germline lookup yields CDR1 MNHEY and CDR2 SMNVEV (reference sequence). V lost 6 bases, J lost 7 bases, and 4 bases stayed unmatched. The CDR3 nucleotides are TGTGCCAGCAGAGGACTAGCGGGAAAGAATGAGCAGTTCTTC. Translation: CASRGLAGKNEQFF.

This chain uses TRBV19 with TRBJ2-1; no firm D call. From germline, CDR1 is LNHDA and CDR2 SQIVND (reference sequence). The CDR3 covers 15 residues. V lost 3 bases to trimming and J lost 3 bases, with 12 bases between them. The CDR3 here is CASSIPTFGYNEQFF. CDR3 in DNA: TGTGCCAGTAGTATTCCGACTTTCGGCTACAATGAGCAGTTCTTC.

The rearrangement uses TRBV7-9 and TRBJ2-7; 8 bases agree with TRBD1. The germline gives CDR1 SEHNR, CDR2 FQNEAQ (reference sequence). The CDR3 is 15 amino acids. The J segment lost 6 bases and the V segment lost 2 bases, leaving 9 bases of the junction unmatched. CDR3 region: CASSLQLVTGGEQYF. The CDR3 DNA follows: TGTGCCAGCAGCTTACAGTTGGTCACAGGGGGCGAGCAGTACTTC. The full variable domain, with the rest looked up from reference TRBV7-9 and TRBJ2-7, is DTGVSQNPRHKITKRGQNVTFRCDPISEHNRLYWYRQTLGQGPEFLTYFQNEAQLEKSRLLSDRFSAERPKGSFSTLEIQRTEQGDSAMYLCASSLQLVTGGEQYFGPGTRLTVT.

V usage is TRBV27 and J usage is TRBJ1-5; tentatively, D is TRBD1 (5 bases). Germline CDR1 is MNHEY and CDR2 is SMNVEV (reference sequence). The V gene lost 2 bases and the J gene lost 5 bases, with 13 bases spanning the gap. This CDR3 region has 15 residues. The CDR3 region is CASSLGGVGDQPQHF. CDR3 in DNA: TGTGCCAGCAGTTTAGGGGGGGTTGGAGATCAGCCCCAGCATTTT.

A single count supports this clone. The sample has other DNA sequences that encode this CDR3 too. The chain carries TRBV5-1 and TRBJ2-5, with D unclear. This CDR3 has 12 amino acids. V lost 0 bases and J lost 5, with 5 bases in between. The V gene's germline CDR1 is SGHRS and CDR2 YFSETQ. The CDR3 protein is CASSLDQETQYF. CDR3 coding DNA: TGCGCCAGCAGCTTGGATCAGGAGACCCAGTACTTC.

The chain has TRBV11-1 and TRBJ2-1; D unresolved. The germline gives CDR1 SGHAT, CDR2 FQDESV (reference sequence). V was cut by 8 bases and J by 8 bases, with 13 bases left in between. This CDR3 region has 12 residues. The CDR3 region is CASQRSGHEQFF. The CDR3 bases are TGTGCCAGCCAGCGAAGTGGCCATGAGCAGTTCTTC. Based on the CDR3 plus reference TRBV11-1 and TRBJ2-1, the full variable domain is EAEVAQSPRYKITEKSQAVAFWCDPISGHATLYWYRQILGQGPELLVQFQDESVVDDSQLPKDRFSAERLKGVDSTLKIQPAELGDSAMYLCASQRSGHEQFFGPGTRLTVL.